This T cell receptor beta chain was found in a study of T cell responses to AZD1222 COVID-19 vaccine. Clones were read by immunoSEQ multiplex PCR, and TCRdb kept only the in-frame ones, dropping some. The profile covers under 200,000 clones, with 92% appearing a single time and roughly 4.4% taken by the ten largest. Trimming removed 3 bases at V and 12 bases at J, with 21 bases between. CDR1 and CDR2 from the germline V gene are SGHTA and FQGNSA. This CDR3 contains 15 residues. This chain uses TRBV7-2 with TRBJ2-1; D uncertain. This TCR was sampled from an adult in good health. The sample was peripheral blood, taken on day 0 of MenACWY control vaccination. CDR3 in DNA: TGTGCCAGCAGCTTGGAACGGCAGACGGCAATGAGGCAGTTCTTC. Protein sequence: CASSLERQTAMRQFF.